These T cell receptor beta chains were read from a single sample in a study of blood T cell repertoires in COVID-19. Method: immunoSEQ multiplex PCR; TCRdb's copy keeps in-frame clones and lacks some. The table has about 220,000 clones, approximately 85% seen once. Sequenced material: peripheral blood. Receptor source: a woman in her sixties or seventies with COVID-19, enrolled during active disease. The CDR3 runs from the conserved cysteine through the conserved F or W. D genes are given only for firm matches. Clone sizes are given selectively: once, few, many, or a class where the clone is expanded.

NA	NA	TRBV10-3	TRBJ1-1	CAIRLGDGNPEAFF	TGTGCCATCAGGTTGGGAGATGGGAACCCTGAAGCTTTCTTT
TRBD1	NA	TRBV28	TRBJ1-5	CASSPQGNGNQPQHF	TGTGCCAGCAGTCCACAGGGGAATGGCAATCAGCCCCAGCATTTT
TRBD1	NA	TRBV19	TRBJ1-1	CASSSQGARSAFF	TGTGCCAGTAGTTCCCAGGGGGCGCGTTCAGCTTTCTTT
NA	NA	TRBV7-6	TRBJ1-6	CASSQASGVNSPLHF	TGTGCCAGCAGCCAGGCGTCAGGGGTTAATTCACCCCTCCACTTT
TRBD2	NA	TRBV5-1	TRBJ2-3	CASSASGTSGSDTQYF	TGCGCCAGCAGCGCCTCCGGGACTAGCGGGTCGGATACGCAGTATTTT
NA	NA	TRBV27	TRBJ1-5	CASSPTSWGEIEPQHF	TGTGCCAGCAGTCCAACGAGCTGGGGGGAGATCGAGCCCCAGCATTTT
NA	NA	TRBV19	TRBJ1-5	CAVGGNQPQHF	TGTGCCGTAGGGGGTAATCAGCCCCAGCATTTT
TRBD2	NA	TRBV5-1	TRBJ2-7	CASSLNSGAQYEQYF	TGCGCCAGCAGCTTGAACAGCGGGGCGCAATACGAGCAGTACTTC
NA	NA	TRBV7-2	TRBJ2-2	CASSTINGGELFF	TGTGCCAGCAGCACCATCAACGGCGGGGAGCTGTTTTTT
TRBD2	NA	TRBV18	TRBJ2-3	CASSPPNSGSTDTQYF	TGTGCCAGCTCACCACCCAATAGCGGGAGCACAGATACGCAGTATTTT
TRBD2	NA	TRBV27	TRBJ2-4	CASSGVGRNIQYF	TGTGCCAGCAGTGGAGTCGGGAGGAACATTCAGTACTTC
NA	NA	TRBV7-2	TRBJ1-3	CASSLAGAPGNTIYF	TGTGCCAGCAGCTTAGCCGGAGCACCTGGAAACACCATATATTTT
NA	few	TRBV29-1	TRBJ2-1	CSVEGSGGMEQFF	TGCAGCGTTGAAGGGTCAGGGGGGATGGAGCAGTTCTTC
NA	NA	TRBV6-6	TRBJ2-7	CASYRGGGSYEQYF	TGTGCCAGCTATCGGGGAGGTGGGTCCTACGAGCAGTACTTC
NA	once	TRBV29-1	TRBJ1-1	CSTRTGMNTEAFF	TGCAGCACTAGGACCGGGATGAACACTGAAGCTTTCTTT
TRBD1	NA	TRBV6-5	TRBJ1-6	CAAAGGVRSPLHF	TGTGCGGCTGCAGGGGGAGTAAGGTCACCCCTCCACTTT
TRBD2	NA	TRBV15	TRBJ2-3	CATSREGTSGRLTDTQYF	TGTGCCACCAGCAGAGAAGGGACTAGCGGGAGACTTACAGATACGCAGTATTTT
TRBD1	NA	TRBV6-6	TRBJ2-2	CASSRPPGQYYSNTGELFF	TGTGCCAGCAGCCGACCCCCGGGACAGTATTATTCGAACACCGGGGAGCTGTTTTTT
NA	NA	TRBV24-1	TRBJ2-2	CATSVSDTGELFF	TGTGCCACCAGTGTGTCCGACACCGGGGAGCTGTTTTTT
NA	NA	TRBV11-3	TRBJ2-7	CASSPGNYEQYF	TGTGCCAGCAGTCCCGGGAACTACGAGCAGTACTTC
TRBD1	once	TRBV5-1	TRBJ2-2	CASSLEGTDAIF	TGCGCCAGCAGCTTGGAGGGGACAGACGCGATTTTT
NA	NA	TRBV11-3	TRBJ2-5	CASSLDAGWETQYF	TGTGCCAGCAGCTTAGATGCGGGGTGGGAGACCCAGTACTTC
TRBD1	once	TRBV9	TRBJ2-7	CASSVDLGQGLYEQYF	TGTGCCAGCAGCGTAGACCTGGGACAGGGTCTCTACGAGCAGTACTTC
NA	NA	TRBV10-3	TRBJ1-5	CAISDYSNQPQHF	TGTGCCATCAGTGATTATAGCAATCAGCCCCAGCATTTT
TRBD1	NA	TRBV10-3	TRBJ1-2	CAISQTGGEDGYTF	TGTGCCATCAGTCAGACAGGGGGCGAGGATGGCTACACCTTC
NA	few	TRBV6-2/TRBV6-3	TRBJ2-2	CASSKDWNTGELFF	TGTGCCAGCAGCAAAGACTGGAACACCGGGGAGCTGTTTTTT
NA	NA	TRBV5-1	TRBJ2-3	CASSPGWAGDSTDTQYF	TGCGCCAGCTCTCCCGGTTGGGCAGGGGATAGCACAGATACGCAGTATTTT
NA	once	TRBV2	TRBJ2-5	CASTAGFQETQYF	TGTGCCAGCACTGCAGGGTTCCAAGAGACCCAGTACTTC